What follows are 22 T cell receptor beta chains derived from one specimen sequenced in a study of identical twins. TCRdb re-analysed the 5' RACE reads in MiXCR, keeping a single row per CDR3 protein. The profile shows roughly 1,500,000 distinct CDR3 sequences, roughly 35% of them singletons. Material: cord blood. The receptors derive from a newborn girl in good health.

This clonotype was observed a single time. The germline gene is not matched at one end of the junction; a read error may be the cause. The V gene is TRBV12-3 or TRBV12-4, the J gene TRBJ2-6; D gene uncertain. CDR3 length: 14 residues. The CDR3 region has the DNA TGTACCAGCAGTCTTCAAGCTGGGGCCAACGTCCTGACTTTC. This sequence encodes CTSSLQAGANVLTF.

DNA for the CDR3: TGTGCCAGCAGCCAAGCCGGGACTAGCGGCTACAATGAGCAGTACTTC. As protein: CASSQAGTSGYNEQYF. The chain is built from TRBV4-2 and TRBJ2-1; the match to TRBD2 covers 11 bases. The J call may be incorrect, as the DNA end agrees better with TRBJ2-7. Germline CDR1 is LGHNA and CDR2 is YNFKEQ. This CDR3 contains 16 residues.

V and J are TRBV25-1 and TRBJ2-3; 8 nucleotides match TRBD2. The germline V gene has CDR1 MGHDK and CDR2 SYGVNS. V trimming: 3 bases; J trimming: 0 bases; junction bases outside the gene matches: 5. The CDR3 extends over 16 amino acids. CDR3 protein: CASSETSEGSTDTQYF. As DNA, the CDR3 is TGTGCCAGCAGTGAGACTAGCGAGGGAAGCACAGATACGCAGTATTTT.

This clonotype was picked up a small number of times. The J gene is TRBJ1-2, the V gene TRBV28, with D uncertain. Germline CDR1 and CDR2: MDHEN and SYDVKM. V lost 7 bases and J lost 5, with 17 bases in between. This CDR3 has 14 residues. For the CDR3, the DNA is TGTGCCAGCACCATACGGGCCAGAGTGTATGGCTACACCTTC. This sequence encodes CASTIRARVYGYTF.

This clonotype was picked up a small number of times. The gene calls are TRBV4-1 and TRBJ2-5; D remains ambiguous. V was shortened by 2 bases and J by 5 bases, with 9 bases between the two germline ends. The CDR3 length is 13 residues. Germline values: CDR1 MGHRA, CDR2 YSYEKL. For the CDR3, the DNA is TGCGCCAGCAGCCAATTCCGGTCGGAGACCCAGTACTTC. Translation: CASSQFRSETQYF.

Comments on this clonotype: A read error may be the cause here, since a much bigger clone is one base away. Since the CDR3 does not end with the conserved phenylalanine or tryptophan, this likely comes from a read error. J is TRBJ2-7 and V is TRBV10-3; 11 bases align to TRBD2. The CDR3 is 14 amino acids. The germline gives CDR1 ENHRY, CDR2 SYGVKD. The ends lost 6 bases at V and 9 bases at J; junction bases unmatched: 10. The chain's CDR3 is CAISSLAGEMSQYI. CDR3 nucleotide sequence: TGTGCCATCAGCTCACTAGCGGGAGAAATGTCGCAGTACATC.

The chain recombines TRBV20-1 with TRBJ2-3; 14 nucleotides match TRBD2. The CDR3 extends over 17 amino acids. Trimming took 5 bases from V and 4 from J; bases not matched to a gene: 11. Per the germline V gene, CDR1 is DFQATT and CDR2 is SNEGSKA (reference sequence). The CDR3 DNA is TGCAGTGCTCTCCCCGGGACTAGCGGGAGTCCCCCAGATACGCAGTATTTT. This gives the protein CSALPGTSGSPPDTQYF.

CDR3 region: CSVESRGSYNEQFF. The CDR3 DNA follows: TGCAGCGTTGAAAGCAGGGGCTCCTACAATGAGCAGTTCTTC. The chain links TRBV29-1 to TRBJ2-1; possible D gene TRBD1, 6 bases. The ends were cut back, 2 bases at V and 0 bases at J, with 8 bases in the middle. This CDR3 comprises 14 residues. Germline V gene sequence: CDR1 SQVTM, CDR2 ANQGSEA.

The chain links TRBV20-1 to TRBJ1-5; D is uncertain. Trimming cost V 0 bases and J 2 bases, with 8 bases left between them. Looked up from germline, CDR1 is DFQATT and CDR2 is SNEGSKA (reference sequence). The CDR3 has 14 amino acids. For the CDR3, the DNA is TGCAGTGCTAGAGATCCGACCGGCAATCAGCCCCAGCATTTT. Protein sequence: CSARDPTGNQPQHF.

The sample holds many counts of this clonotype. The rearrangement links TRBV6-6 to TRBJ1-4; tentatively, D is TRBD1 (6 bases). V was shortened by 1 base and J by 8 bases, with 14 bases between the two germline ends. This CDR3 contains 15 residues. CDR1 is MNHNY, CDR2 SVGAGI, per germline (reference sequence). CDR3 sequence (DNA): TGTGCCAGCAGTTACTGGTCCAGGGGCGAGGAAAAACTGTTTTTT. Protein product: CASSYWSRGEEKLFF.

This clonotype was seen many times. The chain employs TRBV20-1 and TRBJ2-7; D call uncertain. The CDR3 consists of 12 residues. Germline CDR1 reads DFQATT; CDR2 reads SNEGSKA (reference sequence). V was trimmed by 5 bases and J by 3 bases, leaving 11 bases between them. This chain's CDR3 is CSARPANYEQYF. CDR3 DNA: TGCAGTGCTCGCCCAGCAAACTACGAGCAGTACTTC.

The chain carries TRBV5-6 and TRBJ2-2; no clear D gene. The CDR3 has 16 amino acids. The V gene's germline CDR1 is SGHDT and CDR2 YYEEEE. Trimming cost V 5 bases and J 3 bases, with 17 bases left between them. The CDR3 loop reads CASSGALWSYTGELFF. CDR3 DNA sequence: TGTGCCAGCAGTGGAGCCCTTTGGAGTTACACCGGGGAGCTGTTTTTT.

Note on this clonotype: This may arise from a read error, as a much more abundant clone is one base away. V is TRBV28 and J is TRBJ2-7; TRBD2 aligns across 13 bases. CDR1 is MDHEN and CDR2 is SYDVKM in the germline V gene. There are 14 residues in the CDR3. For the CDR3, the DNA is TGTGTCAGCAGGAGACTAGCGGGAGGTTACGAGCAGTACTTC. This encodes CVSRRLAGGYEQYF.

This clonotype has more than one count but fewer than ten. V is TRBV9 and J is TRBJ2-1, with TRBD2 matching 8 bases. The germline V gene has CDR1 SGDLS and CDR2 YYNGEE. This CDR3 has 15 amino acids. The J segment lost 9 bases and the V segment lost 0 bases, leaving 8 bases of the junction unmatched. CDR3 sequence (DNA): TGTGCCAGCAGCGTAGAGTTCATCCGGGGGGGTGAGCAGTTCTTC. It yields the protein CASSVEFIRGGEQFF.

V is TRBV5-6 and J is TRBJ2-2; possible D gene TRBD2, 5 bases. The CDR3 spans 15 residues. The germline gives CDR1 SGHDT, CDR2 YYEEEE. Deletions cut 4 bases from V and 1 base from J, with 11 bases between. The CDR3 coding sequence is TGTGCCAGCAGCGTAGTCGGACTGAACACCGGGGAGCTGTTTTTT. Translating gives CASSVVGLNTGELFF.

This chain links TRBV7-2 with TRBJ2-1; 7 bases fit TRBD2. The J call could be wrong; TRBJ2-7 is a better fit for the DNA end. Germline CDR1 SGHTA, CDR2 FQGNSA. This CDR3 has 17 residues. The CDR3 spells CASSFGRFSGPYNEQYF. The CDR3 nucleotides are TGTGCCAGCAGCTTCGGCCGTTTTAGCGGGCCATACAATGAGCAGTACTTC.

The CDR3 DNA sequence: TGTGCCAGCAGTTACTCATCGGGACTAGCGGATTGGGGTTCCTACAATGAGCAGTTCTTC. As protein: CASSYSSGLADWGSYNEQFF. V gene TRBV6-2 or TRBV6-3 combines with J gene TRBJ2-1; 11 bases agree with TRBD2. Per the germline V gene, CDR1 is MNHEY and CDR2 is SVGEGT. This CDR3 is 20 amino acids long. The V gene end was trimmed by 0 bases and the J gene end by 1 base; junction bases not matched to a gene: 11.

The rearrangement uses TRBV7-2 and TRBJ1-1, with D perhaps matching TRBD1 (5 bases). Trimming took 5 bases from V and 4 from J, leaving 14 bases between them. CDR1 is SGHTA, CDR2 FQGNSA, per germline. The CDR3 has 14 amino acids. Written as DNA, the CDR3 is TGTGCCAGCAGCCCCTTCAGGGAATCCACTGAAGCTTTCTTT. Protein sequence: CASSPFRESTEAFF.

The rearrangement links TRBV4-2 to TRBJ2-1, with 8 nucleotides matching TRBD1. The germline CDR1 and CDR2 sequences are LGHNA and YNFKEQ. This CDR3 has 16 residues. Germline trimming cut 1 base from V and 4 bases from J; bases unmatched to any gene: 6. CDR3 loop: CASSQVAGGVYNEQFF. In nucleotides, the CDR3 is TGTGCCAGCAGCCAAGTTGCAGGGGGCGTTTACAATGAGCAGTTCTTC.

The chain has TRBV2 and TRBJ2-7; 13 bases agree with TRBD2. The germline V gene has CDR1 SNHLY and CDR2 FYNNEI. CDR3 length: 14 amino acids. Germline trimming cut 8 bases from V and 6 bases from J; bases unmatched to any gene: 7. The CDR3 nucleotides are TGTGCCAGCGGGACTAGCGGGACTAGTGGCGAGCAGTACTTC. This codes for CASGTSGTSGEQYF.

This clonotype has a single count. The CDR3 protein is CSARDPASGGTFAGELFF. The DNA for the CDR3 is TGCAGTGCTAGAGATCCGGCTAGCGGGGGCACTTTCGCCGGGGAGCTGTTTTTT. The chain uses TRBV20-1 and TRBJ2-2; TRBD2 matches 10 bases. Per germline, CDR1 DFQATT and CDR2 SNEGSKA (reference sequence). The trim removed 0 bases at V and 6 bases at J, leaving 13 bases unmatched. This CDR3 comprises 18 residues.

This chain uses TRBV20-1 with TRBJ2-4, with D possibly TRBD2 on 6 matching bases. The DNA end lines up better with TRBJ2-7; the J call may be wrong. Germline V gene data show CDR1 as DFQATT and CDR2 as SNEGSKA (reference sequence). The CDR3 has 17 residues. DNA of the CDR3: TGCAGTGCTAGTGGCCTCCGTGGGAGCGAGCGGGCCTACGAGCAGTACTTC. Translation: CSASGLRGSERAYEQYF.